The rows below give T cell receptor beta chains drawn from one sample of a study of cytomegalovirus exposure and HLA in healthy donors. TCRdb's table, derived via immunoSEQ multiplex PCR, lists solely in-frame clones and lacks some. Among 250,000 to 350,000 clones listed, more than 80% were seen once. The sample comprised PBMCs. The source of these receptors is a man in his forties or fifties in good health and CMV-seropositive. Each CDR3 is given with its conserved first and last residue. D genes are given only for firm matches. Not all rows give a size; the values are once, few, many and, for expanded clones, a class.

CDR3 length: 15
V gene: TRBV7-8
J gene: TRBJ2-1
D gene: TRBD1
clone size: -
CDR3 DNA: TGTGCCAGCAGCTCAACAGGGGGCTACTACAATGAGCAGTTCTTC
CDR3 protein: CASSSTGGYYNEQFF

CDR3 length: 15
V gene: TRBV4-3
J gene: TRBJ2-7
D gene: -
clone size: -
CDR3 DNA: TGCGCCAGCAGCCAAGATTCGGAGAGCTCCTACGAGCAGTACTTC
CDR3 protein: CASSQDSESSYEQYF

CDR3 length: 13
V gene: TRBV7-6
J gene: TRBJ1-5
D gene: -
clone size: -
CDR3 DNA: TGTGCCAGCAGCTTAGCCGGAGGGAAGCCCCAGCATTTT
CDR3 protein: CASSLAGGKPQHF

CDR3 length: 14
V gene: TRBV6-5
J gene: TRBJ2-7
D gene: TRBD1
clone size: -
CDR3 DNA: TGTGCCAGCAGAAGGGGGACAGGGTGGTACGAGCAGTACTTC
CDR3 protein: CASRRGTGWYEQYF

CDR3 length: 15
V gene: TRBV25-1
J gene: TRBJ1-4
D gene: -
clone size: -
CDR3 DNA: TGTGCCAGCAGTTCAGCAGGGCTTTTTGGTGAAAAACTGTTTTTT
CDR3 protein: CASSSAGLFGEKLFF

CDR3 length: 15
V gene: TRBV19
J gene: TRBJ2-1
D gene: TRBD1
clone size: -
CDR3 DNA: TGTGCCAGTAGTATAGGTCAGGGGGCTTCGAATGAGCAGTTCTTC
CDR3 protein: CASSIGQGASNEQFF

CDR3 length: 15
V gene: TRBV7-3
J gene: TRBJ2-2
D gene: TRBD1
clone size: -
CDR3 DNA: TGTGCCAGCAGCTCCTCAGGGGGCCTAGCCGGGGAGCTGTTTTTT
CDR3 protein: CASSSSGGLAGELFF

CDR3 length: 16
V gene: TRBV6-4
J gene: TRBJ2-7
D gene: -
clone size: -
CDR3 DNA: TGTGCCAGCAGTGATCGCCCGCCAGCGCATACCTACGAGCAGTACTTC
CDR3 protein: CASSDRPPAHTYEQYF

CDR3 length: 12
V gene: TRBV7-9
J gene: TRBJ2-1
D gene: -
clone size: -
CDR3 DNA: TGTGCCAGCAGCTTCCGGACTGATGAGCAGTTCTTC
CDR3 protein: CASSFRTDEQFF

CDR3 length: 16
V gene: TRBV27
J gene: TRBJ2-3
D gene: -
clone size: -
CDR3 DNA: TGTGCCAGCAGTTACGACCCCGGGTCTAGCACAGATACGCAGTATTTT
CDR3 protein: CASSYDPGSSTDTQYF

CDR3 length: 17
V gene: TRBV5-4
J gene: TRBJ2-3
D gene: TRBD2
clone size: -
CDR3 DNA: TGTGCCAGCAGCCGGCGACTAGCGGGAGCGGGCACAGATACGCAGTATTTT
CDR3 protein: CASSRRLAGAGTDTQYF

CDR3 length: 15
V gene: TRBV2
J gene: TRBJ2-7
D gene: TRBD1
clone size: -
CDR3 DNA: TGTGCCAGCAGTGTGGGACAGGGGGCATTGTACGAGCAGTACTTC
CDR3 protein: CASSVGQGALYEQYF

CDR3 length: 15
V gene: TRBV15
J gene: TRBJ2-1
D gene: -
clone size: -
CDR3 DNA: TGTGCCACCAGCAGGGCCGTGAGAGGTTCGTATGAGCAGTTCTTC
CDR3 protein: CATSRAVRGSYEQFF

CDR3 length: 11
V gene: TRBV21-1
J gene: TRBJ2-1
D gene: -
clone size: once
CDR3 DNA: TGTGCCAGCAGCAAAGCCGATGAGCAGTTCTTC
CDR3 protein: CASSKADEQFF

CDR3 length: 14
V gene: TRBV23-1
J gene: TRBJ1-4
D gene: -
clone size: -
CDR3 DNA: TGCGCCAGCAGTCATCAGCGACCTAATGAAAAACTGTTTTTT
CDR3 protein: CASSHQRPNEKLFF

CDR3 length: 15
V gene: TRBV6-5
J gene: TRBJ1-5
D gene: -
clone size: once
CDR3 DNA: TGTGCCAGCAGAACAGGACCCCGACAGGATCAGCCCCAGCATTTT
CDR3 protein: CASRTGPRQDQPQHF

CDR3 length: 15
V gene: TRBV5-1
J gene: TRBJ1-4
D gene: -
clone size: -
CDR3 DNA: TGCGCCAGCAGCTTCGAGGGGGTCACTAATGAAAAACTGTTTTTT
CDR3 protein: CASSFEGVTNEKLFF

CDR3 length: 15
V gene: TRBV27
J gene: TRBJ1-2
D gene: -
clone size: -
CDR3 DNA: TGTGCCAGCAGTTTATCGATTGGGCCTAACTATGGCTACACCTTC
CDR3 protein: CASSLSIGPNYGYTF

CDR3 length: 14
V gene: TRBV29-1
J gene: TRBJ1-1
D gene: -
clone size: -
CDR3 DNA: TGCAGCGTTGAATTTCCACAGGTGAACACTGAAGCTTTCTTT
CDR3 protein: CSVEFPQVNTEAFF

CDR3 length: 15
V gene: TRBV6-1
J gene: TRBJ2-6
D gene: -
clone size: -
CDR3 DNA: TGTGCCAGCAGTGAAAACAGCCTGAGGGCCAACGTCCTGACTTTC
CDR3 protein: CASSENSLRANVLTF

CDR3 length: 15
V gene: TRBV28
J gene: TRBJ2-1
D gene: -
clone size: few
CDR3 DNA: TGTGCCAGCAGTTTATGGGAGAGGGCCCGGAATGAGCAGTTCTTC
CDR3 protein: CASSLWERARNEQFF

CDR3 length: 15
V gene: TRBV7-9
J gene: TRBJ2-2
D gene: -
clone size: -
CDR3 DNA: TGTGCCAGCAGCTTAAGGGACTCACGGACCGGGGAGCTGTTTTTT
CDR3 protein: CASSLRDSRTGELFF

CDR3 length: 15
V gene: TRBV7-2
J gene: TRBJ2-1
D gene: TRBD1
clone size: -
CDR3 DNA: TGTGCCAGCAGCCGGACAGGGGGAGCCTACAATGAGCAGTTCTTC
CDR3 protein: CASSRTGGAYNEQFF

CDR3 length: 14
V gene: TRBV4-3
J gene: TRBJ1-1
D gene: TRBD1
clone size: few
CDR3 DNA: TGCGCCAGCAGCCAACTCCAGGGGGCGACTGAAGCTTTCTTT
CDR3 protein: CASSQLQGATEAFF

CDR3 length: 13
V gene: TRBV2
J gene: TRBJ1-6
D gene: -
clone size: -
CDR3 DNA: TGTGCCAGCAGGACCCAGGGGAACTCACCCCTCCACTTT
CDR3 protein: CASRTQGNSPLHF

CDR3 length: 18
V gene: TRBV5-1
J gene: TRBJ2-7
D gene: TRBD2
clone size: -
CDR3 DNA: TGCGCCAGCGCCTCATATGGACTAGCGGGAGGGTTGGGGTACGAGCAGTACTTC
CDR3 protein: CASASYGLAGGLGYEQYF

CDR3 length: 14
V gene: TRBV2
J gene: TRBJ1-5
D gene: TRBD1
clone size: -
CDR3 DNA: TGTGCCAGCAGTTCCGGGACAGGCACTCAGCCCCAGCATTTT
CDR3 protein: CASSSGTGTQPQHF

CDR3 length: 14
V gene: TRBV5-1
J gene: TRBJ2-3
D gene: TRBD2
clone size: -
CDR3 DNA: TGCGCCAGCAGCTTACTAGCGGAGGCAGATACGCAGTATTTT
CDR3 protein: CASSLLAEADTQYF

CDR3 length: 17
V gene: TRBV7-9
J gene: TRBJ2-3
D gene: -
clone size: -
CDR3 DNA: TGTGCCAGCAGCTTAGCGGCGGGACTGTCTTACACAGATACGCAGTATTTT
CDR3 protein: CASSLAAGLSYTDTQYF

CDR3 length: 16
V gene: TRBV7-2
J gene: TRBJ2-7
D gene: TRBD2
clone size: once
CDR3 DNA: TGTGCCAGCCAACCAAGACTAGCGGAGTTATCCTACGAGCAGTACTTC
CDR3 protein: CASQPRLAELSYEQYF

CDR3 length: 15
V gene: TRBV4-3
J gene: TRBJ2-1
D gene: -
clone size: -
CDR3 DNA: TGCGCCAGCAGCCAAGGGACAGATCCCTACAATGAGCAGTTCTTC
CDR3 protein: CASSQGTDPYNEQFF

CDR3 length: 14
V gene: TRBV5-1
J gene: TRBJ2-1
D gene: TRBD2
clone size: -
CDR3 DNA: TGCGCCAGCAGCTTTCGCGGGGGCTACAATGAGCAGTTCTTC
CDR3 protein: CASSFRGGYNEQFF

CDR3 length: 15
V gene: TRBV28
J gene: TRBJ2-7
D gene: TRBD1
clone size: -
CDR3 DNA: TGTGCCAGCAGTGGGTCGGGACAGGGCCTCTACGAGCAGTACTTC
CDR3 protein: CASSGSGQGLYEQYF

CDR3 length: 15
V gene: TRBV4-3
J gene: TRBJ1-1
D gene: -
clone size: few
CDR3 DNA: TGCGCCAGCAGCCAAGATCGGACAGCGACCACTGAAGCTTTCTTT
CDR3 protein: CASSQDRTATTEAFF

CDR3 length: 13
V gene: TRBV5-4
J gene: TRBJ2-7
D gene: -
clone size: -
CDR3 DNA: TGTGCCAGCAGCTTGCGGGGGACAGACGAGCAGTACTTC
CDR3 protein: CASSLRGTDEQYF

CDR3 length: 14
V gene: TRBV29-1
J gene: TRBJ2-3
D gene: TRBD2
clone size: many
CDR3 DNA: TGCAGCTCCAGGGAGCGGGAGTATGCAGATACGCAGTATTTT
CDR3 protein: CSSREREYADTQYF

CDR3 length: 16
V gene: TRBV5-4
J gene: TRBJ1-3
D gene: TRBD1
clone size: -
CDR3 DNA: TGTGCCAGCAGCCCCAGTCCAGGACAGGCTGGAAACACCATATATTTT
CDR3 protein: CASSPSPGQAGNTIYF

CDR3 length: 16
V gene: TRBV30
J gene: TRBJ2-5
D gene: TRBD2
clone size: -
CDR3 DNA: TGTGCCTGGAGTGCCGAGACTAGCGGGAGGGGGGAGACCCAGTACTTC
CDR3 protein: CAWSAETSGRGETQYF

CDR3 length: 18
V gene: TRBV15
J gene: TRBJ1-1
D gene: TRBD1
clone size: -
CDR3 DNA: TGTGCCACCAGCAGAGACGGGACAGGGATCGGCCGTTCTCCCGAAGCTTTCTTT
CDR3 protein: CATSRDGTGIGRSPEAFF

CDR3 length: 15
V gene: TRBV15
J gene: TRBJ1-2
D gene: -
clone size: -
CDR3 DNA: TGTGCCACCAGCAGAGGAAAGGCGGGGGCGAAGGGCTACACCTTC
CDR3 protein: CATSRGKAGAKGYTF

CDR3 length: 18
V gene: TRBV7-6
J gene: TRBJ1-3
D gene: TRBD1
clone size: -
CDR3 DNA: TGTGCCAGCAGCAGACCGGGACAGGGGGCCCGCTCTGGAAACACCATATATTTT
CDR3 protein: CASSRPGQGARSGNTIYF

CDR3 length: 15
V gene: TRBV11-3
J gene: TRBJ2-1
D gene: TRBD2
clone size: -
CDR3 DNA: TGTGCCAGCAGCCCAGCGGGAAGGGCCTACAATGAGCAGTTCTTC
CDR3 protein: CASSPAGRAYNEQFF

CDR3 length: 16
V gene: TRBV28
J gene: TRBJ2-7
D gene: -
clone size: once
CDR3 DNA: TGTGCCAGCAGTTTTGGTTTCAGGGGGAGGACCTACGAGCAGTACTTC
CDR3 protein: CASSFGFRGRTYEQYF

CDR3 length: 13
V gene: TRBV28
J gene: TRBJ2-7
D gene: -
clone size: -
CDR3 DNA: TGTGCCAGCAACTCAAAGTCGGCCTACGAGCAGTACTTC
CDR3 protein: CASNSKSAYEQYF

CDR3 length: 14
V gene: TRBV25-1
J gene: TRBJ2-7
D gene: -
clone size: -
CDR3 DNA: TGTGCCAGCAGTGAATGGGGGACTGAGTACGAGCAGTACTTC
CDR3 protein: CASSEWGTEYEQYF

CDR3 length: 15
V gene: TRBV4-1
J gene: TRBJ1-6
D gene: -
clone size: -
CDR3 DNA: TGCGCCAGCAGCGATATTAGAGGGAGAAATTCACCCCTCCACTTT
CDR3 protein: CASSDIRGRNSPLHF